This TCR beta chain was documented in a study of blood T cell repertoires in COVID-19. This CDR3 region has 13 residues. Germline CDR1 MNHEY, CDR2 SVGAGI. V was trimmed by 4 bases and J by 3 bases, leaving 10 bases between them. In the study's own analysis: Amplification with reference gene primers provided the estimates of nucleated cell counts. Data came from immunoSEQ multiplex PCR; TCRdb stores just in-frame clones and leaves some out. D and trimming were read from the DNA, whereas the V and J calls and clone size are those reported in that table. The table records fewer than 350,000 clones, approximately 83% of them present only once. Which cohort a participant joined came from the clinical history participants gave.

The chain combines TRBV6-5 with TRBJ2-7; tentative D call: TRBD1 (6 bases). The source material was PBMCs or T cells enriched from blood (not recorded which). The source is a woman aged 40 to 50 with acute COVID-19. The CDR3 coding sequence is TGTGCCAGCAGTTTTGGACAGAGCTACGAGCAGTACTTC. It specifies CASSFGQSYEQYF.